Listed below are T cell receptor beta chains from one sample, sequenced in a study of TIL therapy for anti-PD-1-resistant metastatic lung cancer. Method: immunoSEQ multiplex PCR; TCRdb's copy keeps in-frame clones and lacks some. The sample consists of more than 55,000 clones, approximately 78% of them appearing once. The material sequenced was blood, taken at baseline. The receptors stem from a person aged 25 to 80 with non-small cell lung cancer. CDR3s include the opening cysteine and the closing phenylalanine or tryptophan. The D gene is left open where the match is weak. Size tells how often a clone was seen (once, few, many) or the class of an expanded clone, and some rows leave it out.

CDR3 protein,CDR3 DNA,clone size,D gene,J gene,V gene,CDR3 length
CASSPVRNGGYEQYF,TGTGCCAGCTCACCCGTCAGGAACGGAGGGTACGAGCAGTACTTC,few,-,TRBJ2-7,TRBV18,15
CASSPDREVNEQYF,TGTGCCAGCAGCCCCGACAGGGAGGTTAACGAGCAGTACTTC,few,-,TRBJ2-7,TRBV7-2,14
CASSYSLQANTGELFF,TGTGCCAGCAGTTACTCGTTGCAAGCGAACACCGGGGAGCTGTTTTTT,once,-,TRBJ2-2,TRBV6-5,16
CASRTSGYEQYF,TGCGCCAGCCGGACTAGCGGGTACGAGCAGTACTTC,few,TRBD2,TRBJ2-7,TRBV5-1,12
CASSEDRGFVDTQYF,TGCGCCAGCAGTGAGGACAGGGGGTTCGTAGATACGCAGTATTTT,few,TRBD1,TRBJ2-3,TRBV10-1,15
CASSTSRLSSGANVLTF,TGTGCCAGCAGCACGAGCAGACTAAGCTCTGGGGCCAACGTCCTGACTTTC,-,-,TRBJ2-6,TRBV21-1,17
CSVGDTVGGIQYF,TGCAGCGTTGGAGACACGGTAGGGGGCATTCAGTACTTC,once,-,TRBJ2-4,TRBV29-1,13
CASSRLLTHEQYF,TGTGCCAGCAGTCGTCTATTAACCCACGAGCAGTACTTC,-,-,TRBJ2-7,TRBV6-5,13
CASSPMVGSLNEKLFF,TGTGCCAGCAGCCCGATGGTGGGCAGCTTGAATGAAAAACTGTTTTTT,-,-,TRBJ1-4,TRBV11-2,16
CASSFGTLNTGELFF,TGTGCCAGCAGTTTCGGGACTTTGAACACCGGGGAGCTGTTTTTT,-,-,TRBJ2-2,TRBV14,15
CASLGQVSSYNEQFF,TGTGCCAGCTTGGGACAGGTTAGCTCCTACAATGAGCAGTTCTTC,-,TRBD1,TRBJ2-1,TRBV6-6,15
CATSEQGYEQYF,TGTGCCACCAGTGAACAGGGCTACGAGCAGTACTTC,-,-,TRBJ2-7,TRBV24-1,12
CASSPGRNTGELFF,TGTGCCAGCAGTCCCGGGAGGAACACCGGGGAGCTGTTTTTT,-,-,TRBJ2-2,TRBV6-5,14
CASSYAGPNEKLFF,TGTGCCAGCAGCTATGCAGGGCCGAACGAAAAACTGTTTTTT,-,-,TRBJ1-4,TRBV3-1/TRBV3-2,14
CASSFGQGNSPLHF,TGCGCCAGCAGCTTTGGTCAGGGCAATTCACCCCTCCACTTT,-,-,TRBJ1-6,TRBV5-1,14
CASSPARREQYF,TGTGCCAGCAGTCCAGCAAGGCGGGAGCAGTACTTC,few,-,TRBJ2-7,TRBV2,12
CASSQSYEQYF,TGTGCCAGCAGTCAGAGCTACGAGCAGTACTTC,-,-,TRBJ2-7,TRBV28,11
CASSPQGAPDTQYF,TGTGCCAGCAGTCCACAGGGGGCCCCAGATACGCAGTATTTT,-,TRBD1,TRBJ2-3,TRBV7-2,14
CASSLRTGARTDTQYF,TGTGCCAGTAGCCTACGGACGGGGGCGAGGACAGATACGCAGTATTTT,-,-,TRBJ2-3,TRBV19,16
CASSLGGQGIGNQPQHF,TGTGCCAGCAGCCTAGGGGGACAGGGGATTGGCAATCAGCCCCAGCATTTT,-,TRBD1,TRBJ1-5,TRBV7-2,17
CASSLRRGRGSTEAFF,TGTGCCAGCAGCTTACGCAGGGGTCGTGGAAGCACTGAAGCTTTCTTT,-,-,TRBJ1-1,TRBV11-2,16
CASSSGPYNSPLHF,TGTGCCAGCTCTAGCGGGCCCTATAATTCACCCCTCCACTTT,-,-,TRBJ1-6,TRBV6-5,14
CAISKGAGEQYF,TGTGCCATCAGTAAGGGGGCTGGGGAGCAGTACTTC,-,TRBD1,TRBJ2-7,TRBV10-3,12
CASSLVAGGEETQYF,TGTGCCAGCAGCCTCGTAGCGGGGGGGGAAGAGACCCAGTACTTC,-,TRBD2,TRBJ2-5,TRBV3-1/TRBV3-2,15
CASRSGNYEQYF,TGTGCCAGCAGATCGGGAAACTACGAGCAGTACTTC,-,-,TRBJ2-7,TRBV2,12
CASRFPGQGALEQYF,TGTGCCAGCAGGTTTCCGGGACAGGGGGCCCTCGAGCAGTACTTC,few,TRBD1,TRBJ2-7,TRBV11-2,15
CASSLGNADGYTF,TGTGCCAGCAGCTTGGGGAATGCGGATGGCTACACCTTC,-,-,TRBJ1-2,TRBV7-8,13
CASSMGGSYTEAFF,TGTGCCAGTAGTATGGGAGGCTCATACACTGAAGCTTTCTTT,few,-,TRBJ1-1,TRBV19,14
CASRERVSSNEQFF,TGTGCCAGCAGGGAGCGGGTATCTTCCAATGAGCAGTTCTTC,-,-,TRBJ2-1,TRBV7-8,14
CASSYSTGGGYTF,TGTGCCAGCAGTTACTCTACAGGAGGCGGCTACACCTTC,-,-,TRBJ1-2,TRBV6-2/TRBV6-3,13
CASSLTGGEGYTF,TGTGCCAGCAGCTTAACAGGGGGCGAGGGCTACACCTTC,few,TRBD1,TRBJ1-2,TRBV7-3,13
CASSSTWQGGYEQYF,TGTGCCAGCAGCTCCACGTGGCAGGGTGGCTACGAGCAGTACTTC,-,-,TRBJ2-7,TRBV5-6,15
CASRRGGTDTQYF,TGTGCCAGCCGACGGGGCGGTACAGATACGCAGTATTTT,-,-,TRBJ2-3,TRBV12-3/TRBV12-4,13
CASKRLETQYF,TGTGCCAGCAAAAGGCTGGAGACCCAGTACTTC,-,-,TRBJ2-5,TRBV3-1/TRBV3-2,11
CASSYGLAGGGETQYF,TGTGCCAGCAGTTACGGGCTAGCGGGAGGTGGAGAGACCCAGTACTTC,-,TRBD2,TRBJ2-5,TRBV6-5,16
CASSLKGQGYEQYF,TGCGCCAGCAGCCTTAAGGGACAGGGCTACGAGCAGTACTTC,-,TRBD1,TRBJ2-7,TRBV4-1,14
CASSVGTDSTDTQYF,TGTGCCAGCAGCGTAGGGACTGACAGCACAGATACGCAGTATTTT,-,-,TRBJ2-3,TRBV9,15
CASSLSAGETGELFF,TGTGCCAGCAGTTTATCAGCAGGAGAGACCGGGGAGCTGTTTTTT,-,-,TRBJ2-2,TRBV27,15
CASSLGNTEAFF,TGTGCCAGTAGTCTTGGGAACACTGAAGCTTTCTTT,-,-,TRBJ1-1,TRBV19,12
CASTLAGGSTEAFF,TGTGCCAGCACCCTGGCAGGGGGCTCCACTGAAGCTTTCTTT,-,TRBD1,TRBJ1-1,TRBV2,14
CASSLSGGATLAKNIQYF,TGTGCCAGCAGCTTGAGCGGGGGGGCCACACTAGCCAAAAACATTCAGTACTTC,-,TRBD2,TRBJ2-4,TRBV7-7,18
CASSQDPGGAVGEQYF,TGTGCCAGCAGCCAAGATCCCGGGGGGGCCGTCGGCGAGCAGTACTTC,few,TRBD2,TRBJ2-7,TRBV4-2,16
CASSPRGNDGYTF,TGTGCCAGCAGCCCTCGGGGGAATGATGGCTACACCTTC,-,-,TRBJ1-2,TRBV7-3,13
CASSLPASGNEKLFF,TGTGCCAGCTCACTACCAGCCAGCGGTAATGAAAAACTGTTTTTT,-,-,TRBJ1-4,TRBV18,15
CASSLRTNYGYTF,TGTGCCAGCAGTTTAAGGACAAACTATGGCTACACCTTC,-,-,TRBJ1-2,TRBV28,13
CASSLRQDLLNTEAFF,TGTGCCAGCAGTTTAAGACAGGACTTATTGAACACTGAAGCTTTCTTT,once,-,TRBJ1-1,TRBV27,16
CATSRGGFDSYEQYF,TGTGCCACCAGCAGAGGCGGGTTTGACTCCTACGAGCAGTACTTC,-,-,TRBJ2-7,TRBV15,15
CASSPRTLQGADEQFF,TGTGCCAGCTCACCAAGGACACTTCAGGGGGCTGATGAGCAGTTCTTC,-,TRBD1,TRBJ2-1,TRBV18,16
CASMLWFSGNTIYF,TGTGCCAGCATGCTCTGGTTCTCTGGAAACACCATATATTTT,few,-,TRBJ1-3,TRBV6-5,14
CASSLGLDGSYEQYF,TGTGCCAGCAGCCTTGGTCTGGACGGATCCTACGAGCAGTACTTC,-,-,TRBJ2-7,TRBV11-2,15
CASSLLGTGAYNEQFF,TGTGCCAGCAGTTTATTAGGGACGGGGGCCTACAATGAGCAGTTCTTC,-,-,TRBJ2-1,TRBV28,16
CASSQDTTSGSYNEQFF,TGCGCCAGCAGCCAAGATACGACTAGCGGGAGCTACAATGAGCAGTTCTTC,few,TRBD2,TRBJ2-1,TRBV4-1,17
CASSPEAGGSYNEQFF,TGTGCCAGCAGCCCAGAAGCGGGGGGCTCCTACAATGAGCAGTTCTTC,few,TRBD2,TRBJ2-1,TRBV4-2,16
CASRPRGGRGYEQYF,TGTGCCAGCAGACCCAGAGGCGGGAGAGGGTACGAGCAGTACTTC,-,TRBD2,TRBJ2-7,TRBV28,15
CASLRGFQPQHF,TGTGCCAGCCTCAGGGGTTTCCAGCCCCAGCATTTT,few,-,TRBJ1-5,TRBV28,12